Listed here are 7 T cell receptor beta chains from one sample, sequenced in a study of post-analysis software for immune sequencing data. Study results and caveats: Higher frequency in patients than in controls was seen for a handful of TRBV segments, with TRBV5-6, TRBV5-1 and TRBV20-1 among them.

Built from TCR beta cDNA, the libraries had unique molecular identifiers in them. TCRdb re-called the PCR reads with MiXCR, one entry per CDR3 protein. The sample includes about 820,000 distinct CDR3 sequences, around 50% of them seen just once. The antigens for these receptors are not known. The sequencing input was blood. The receptors come from a girl aged 10-17 years with multiple sclerosis.

This CDR3 is CASSSFRGLYNEQYF. CDR3 nucleotides: TGTGCCAGCAGCTCCTTCCGCGGCCTCTACAATGAGCAGTACTTC. This chain joins TRBV7-9 and TRBJ2-4, with no clear D. This CDR3 is 15 amino acids long. Trimming shortened V by 4 bases and J by 13 bases, and 23 bases separated the two germline ends. Germline CDR1 reads SEHNR; CDR2 reads FQNEAQ (reference sequence).

The sample holds a few counts of this clonotype. CDR3 bases: TGCAGTGCTAGTTCAGGCGTCACTGAAGCTTTCTTT. This sequence encodes CSASSGVTEAFF. The rearrangement uses TRBV20-1 and TRBJ1-1; the D is unclear. This CDR3 has 12 residues. The V and J ends lost 3 bases and 4 bases respectively, with 9 bases between them. Germline CDR1 is DFQATT and CDR2 is SNEGSKA (reference sequence).

This clonotype was seen a single time. This chain joins TRBV20-1 and TRBJ2-3; the D call may be TRBD1 or TRBD2 (5 bases each). Germline V gene sequence: CDR1 DFQATT, CDR2 SNEGSKA (reference sequence). Trimming left V 0 bases short and J 0 bases short, with 13 bases between. CDR3 size: 16 residues. CDR3 in amino acids: CSAREGRSSSTDTQYF. Here the CDR3 DNA reads TGCAGTGCTAGAGAGGGACGGTCCTCTAGCACAGATACGCAGTATTTT.

This clonotype was counted between two and nine times. The rearrangement joins TRBV15 to TRBJ2-3; 9 nucleotides line up with TRBD1. The CDR3 has 14 amino acids. The J segment lost 5 bases and the V segment lost 5 bases, leaving 5 bases of the junction unmatched. CDR1 is LNHNV, CDR2 YYDKDF, per germline (reference sequence). DNA for the CDR3: TGTGCCACCAGCCGACAGGGGGTAGGAGATACGCAGTATTTT. Amino acids: CATSRQGVGDTQYF.

The genes are TRBV7-3 and TRBJ2-3; TRBD1 matches 10 bases. The J segment lost 4 bases and the V segment lost 5 bases, leaving 9 bases of the junction unmatched. CDR3 length: 16 amino acids. Germline V gene lookup returns CDR1 SGHTA and CDR2 FQGTGA. CDR3 residues: CASSAPGQGKADTQYF. The CDR3 DNA sequence: TGTGCCAGCAGCGCTCCGGGACAGGGGAAGGCAGATACGCAGTATTTT.

V and J are TRBV2 and TRBJ2-1; D unresolved. The CDR3 contains 13 residues. Per the germline V gene, CDR1 is SNHLY and CDR2 is FYNNEI. Trimming pared 3 bases from V and 7 bases from J, leaving 10 bases between. The CDR3 DNA reads as TGTGCCAGCAGTGATATGGGCCCTAATGAGCAGTTCTTC. This codes for CASSDMGPNEQFF.

The chain joins TRBV20-1 to TRBJ1-1; weak D call: TRBD1 (5 bases). The V gene's germline CDR1 is DFQATT and CDR2 SNEGSKA (reference sequence). The CDR3 loop spans 12 amino acids. The germline V and J ends were trimmed by 5 bases and 3 bases, with 10 bases remaining between them. This chain's CDR3 is CSASQGDTEAFF. The CDR3 region has the DNA TGCAGTGCTTCCCAGGGAGACACTGAAGCTTTCTTT.